This T cell receptor beta chain was documented in a study of blood T cell repertoires in COVID-19. At the level of the study: Specimens from acute and convalescent COVID-19 originated in the United States, Italy and Spain. Sample material is recorded as cDNA or gDNA derived from T cells, B-cell-depleted T cells, or PBMCs.

Original processing notes: Quantification of nucleated cells was approximated via reference gene primer amplification. Measured with immunoSEQ multiplex PCR; TCRdb has only the in-frame clones, and not every one. The DNA gave D and trimming, while V, J and clone size come from that table. The sample shows about 200,000 clones, more than 75% of them seen only once. Seattle participants joined during active infection and were tracked over time. The J segment lost 1 base and the V segment lost 9 bases, leaving 6 bases of the junction unmatched. Germline-derived CDR1 and CDR2 are LGHDT and YNNKEL (reference sequence). The CDR3 spans 14 residues.

This clonotype was sampled from a person between 65 and 80 years old with COVID-19, enrolled during active disease. Sample: peripheral blood. The V gene is TRBV3-1 (or the pseudogene TRBV3-2), the J gene TRBJ2-7, with 10 bases that match TRBD2. The CDR3, as DNA: TGTGCCAGTCGCCCTAGCGGGGGTTCCTACGAGCAGTACTTC. Its translation is CASRPSGGSYEQYF.